This passage covers 14 T cell receptor beta chains from one sample sequenced in a study of spatial heterogeneity in lung cancer. Via MiXCR, TCRdb re-called the 5' RACE reads, giving one row per CDR3 protein. The sample includes around 74,000 distinct CDR3 sequences, roughly 14% of them seen just once. Time point given: sample taken at primary tumor resection. Tumor, nontumor lung or frozen PBMC supplied whole RNA, sequenced without sorting. Sequenced here: PBMCs, sampled at surgery. All receptors derive from a male donor with early-stage non-small cell lung cancer.

In this sample, this clonotype turned up a few times. J is TRBJ1-1 and V is TRBV6-6; D unresolved. The CDR3 is 13 amino acids. The ends were cut back, 6 bases at V and 7 bases at J, with 15 bases in the middle. Germline loops: CDR1 MNHNY, CDR2 SVGAGI (reference sequence). The CDR3 loop reads CASSPAAVSEAFF. The CDR3 DNA is TGTGCCAGCAGCCCCGCCGCAGTTAGTGAAGCTTTCTTT.

This clonotype was detected a few times. The chain has TRBV3-1 and TRBJ1-1, with D possibly matching TRBD1 (5 bases). CDR1 and CDR2 (germline): LGHDT, YNNKEL (reference sequence). The CDR3 covers 14 residues. V lost 1 base to trimming and J lost 4 bases, with 10 bases between them. The CDR3 region is CASSQAAGSTEAFF. As DNA, the CDR3 is TGTGCCAGCAGCCAAGCAGCAGGGAGCACTGAAGCTTTCTTT.

To note about this clonotype: An end of the junction differs from the germline gene, which may be a read error. This chain joins TRBV6-5 and TRBJ1-2; 7 bases agree with TRBD1. The CDR3 spans 14 residues. The germline CDR1 and CDR2 sequences are MNHEY and SVGAGI. The CDR3 spells CTSSPPQGNYGYTF. DNA of the CDR3: TGTACCAGCAGTCCCCCACAGGGGAACTATGGCTACACCTTC.

This clonotype was seen more than once but under ten times. This rearrangement joins TRBV6-5 to TRBJ2-2; 7 bases are shared with TRBD2. This CDR3 region has 12 residues. The V and J ends lost 10 bases and 5 bases, in that order; junction bases with no gene match: 4. Germline V gene lookup returns CDR1 MNHEY and CDR2 SVGAGI. CDR3 coding DNA: TGTGCCACCTTTAGCGGGACCGGGGAGCTGTTTTTT. This gives the protein CATFSGTGELFF.

This clonotype was seen just once. This rearrangement joins TRBV27 to TRBJ1-5; possibly TRBD1 for D (5 bases). Trimming left V 5 bases short and J 1 base short, with 15 bases between. The germline CDR1 and CDR2 sequences are MNHEY and SMNVEV (reference sequence). The CDR3 is 16 residues long. This CDR3 reads CASSQGVLGSNQPQHF. CDR3 bases: TGTGCCAGCAGTCAGGGCGTACTGGGGAGCAATCAGCCCCAGCATTTT.

This clonotype came up many times. The V and J genes are TRBV20-1 and TRBJ2-1, with TRBD2 matching 9 bases. J was trimmed by 0 bases and V by 5 bases; bases with no gene match: 8. Germline V gene data show CDR1 as DFQATT and CDR2 as SNEGSKA (reference sequence). The CDR3 consists of 16 residues. CDR3 nucleotide sequence: TGCAGTGCTCTCCCGGGACTAGCTGGCTCCTACAATGAGCAGTTCTTC. Amino acids: CSALPGLAGSYNEQFF.

This clonotype turned up a few times. J is TRBJ2-5 and V is TRBV5-4, with a possible D match to TRBD1 (6 bases). Trimming took 5 bases from V and 2 from J, leaving 13 bases between them. This CDR3 is built from 14 residues. Germline CDR1 SGHNT, CDR2 YYREEE (reference sequence). This CDR3 is CASSSKGGQETQYF. The DNA for the CDR3 is TGTGCCAGCAGTTCCAAAGGGGGACAAGAGACCCAGTACTTC.

Only a few counts were recorded for this clonotype. The chain recombines TRBV6-2 or TRBV6-3 with TRBJ2-1; a possible D gene is TRBD2 (5 bases). The length of the CDR3 is 12 residues. From germline, CDR1 is MNHEY and CDR2 SVGEGT. The V gene lost 5 bases and the J gene lost 6 bases, with 8 bases spanning the gap. The CDR3 loop is CASSGLANEQFF. The DNA of the CDR3 is TGTGCCAGCAGTGGGCTAGCCAATGAGCAGTTCTTC.

This clonotype was counted ten times or more. The CDR3 DNA is TGTGCCAGCAGTGAAGGCTATCAGCTCTATGAGCAGTTCTTC. This codes for CASSEGYQLYEQFF. The rearrangement links TRBV2 to TRBJ2-1, with D unresolved. Trimming took 1 base from V and 8 from J, leaving 12 bases between them. Germline V lookup: CDR1 SNHLY, CDR2 FYNNEI. The CDR3 is made up of 14 amino acids.

This clonotype was observed a handful of times. The DNA for the CDR3 is TGCGCCAGCAGCTTGGACCCTAGTAGGGATGAGCAGTTCTTC. It codes for CASSLDPSRDEQFF. The chain joins TRBV5-1 to TRBJ2-1; D ambiguous. This CDR3 is built from 14 residues. Trimming removed 0 bases at V and 8 bases at J, with 12 bases between. Per the germline V gene, CDR1 is SGHRS and CDR2 is YFSETQ.

This clonotype has a handful of counts. The rearrangement joins TRBV6-5 to TRBJ2-1; TRBD2 agrees at 12 bases. The V gene's germline CDR1 is MNHEY and CDR2 SVGAGI. V trimming: 8 bases; J trimming: 10 bases; junction bases outside the gene matches: 15. The CDR3 is 16 residues long. The CDR3 is CASFPETSGRIREQFF. The CDR3 DNA is TGTGCCAGCTTCCCCGAGACTAGCGGGAGAATCCGGGAGCAGTTCTTC.

The genes are TRBV4-1 and TRBJ1-1, with D perhaps TRBD1 (5 bases). Trimming took off 4 bases at V and 4 bases at J, with 16 bases between the two ends. From germline, CDR1 is MGHRA and CDR2 YSYEKL. CDR3 length: 15 residues. This CDR3 is CASSLTDSSGTEAFF. The CDR3 DNA is TGCGCCAGCAGCCTCACAGACAGTAGTGGCACTGAAGCTTTCTTT.

The rearrangement uses TRBV27 and TRBJ1-1, with TRBD1 matching over 7 bases. Germline values: CDR1 MNHEY, CDR2 SMNVEV (reference sequence). The junction had 12 bases not matched to a gene; V was cut back by 6 bases and J by 5 bases. The CDR3 covers 15 residues. The DNA of the CDR3 is TGTGCCAGCAGCTCGACGACAGGGAGAGAAACTGAAGCTTTCTTT. Encoded protein: CASSSTTGRETEAFF.

As to this clonotype: The final CDR3 position lacks the conserved phenylalanine or tryptophan, pointing to a likely read error. This sequence joins TRBV10-3 and TRBJ2-5; TRBD1 agrees at 9 bases. CDR3 size: 15 residues. J was trimmed by 4 bases and V by 7 bases; bases with no gene match: 10. Germline CDR1 reads ENHRY; CDR2 reads SYGVKD. CDR3 in DNA: TGTGCCATCAAGGGGCAAGGGACAGGGTCAGAGACCCAGTACTTA. Its translation: CAIKGQGTGSETQYL.